This T cell receptor beta chain is from a study of sequential checkpoint blockade in melanoma. Germline V gene lookup returns CDR1 MNHEY and CDR2 SMNVEV (reference sequence). The CDR3 covers 17 residues. V was pared by 3 bases and J by 0 bases, with 3 bases of the junction left unmatched. Indicated treatment: randomized to nivolumab then ipilimumab (arm A) or the reverse (arm B). The data were produced by immunoSEQ multiplex PCR, yet TCRdb's version contains in-frame clones alone and is incomplete. This sample carries under 20,000 clones, approximately 80% of them seen once, and the ten largest clones take around 28%. This clone was seen once.

The source was CD8+ T cells sorted from blood (inferred from file names), collected from a patient given nivolumab and ipilimumab in sequence. This TCR came from a human donor with melanoma. The chain has TRBV27 and TRBJ2-3, with 13 bases fitting TRBD2. CDR3 sequence reads: CASSFRGLAGSTDTQYF. The CDR3 DNA reads as TGTGCCAGCAGTTTTCGGGGACTAGCGGGAAGCACAGATACGCAGTATTTT.